This T cell receptor (beta chain) emerged from a study of blood T cell repertoires in COVID-19. Study as a whole: Samples came from the United States, Italy and Spain, spanning acute and convalescent COVID-19. Sources were T cells, B-cell-depleted T cells, or PBMCs; the material itself was cDNA or gDNA.

In the study's own analysis: By means of reference gene primer amplification, nucleated cell counts were estimated. Sequenced by immunoSEQ multiplex PCR; TCRdb stores in-frame clones only, minus some. V and J calls and clone size come straight from that table; D and trimming were deduced from the DNA. The data show around 120,000 clones, approximately 80% seen once. This CDR3 is built from 16 residues. Germline V lookup: CDR1 MNHEY, CDR2 SMNVEV (reference sequence). V lost 3 bases to trimming and J lost 4 bases; unmatched junction nucleotides: 7. The sample consisted of peripheral blood. The genes are TRBV27 and TRBJ1-4, with 8 bases identical to TRBD1. The clonotype was recovered from a man aged 35 to 55 with active or convalescent COVID-19. In nucleotides, the CDR3 is TGTGCCAGCAGTTTGGGACAGGCCGGCTATAATGAAAAACTGTTTTTT. This encodes CASSLGQAGYNEKLFF.